This T cell receptor (beta chain) was recorded in a study of T-cell memory formation after mild COVID-19. Turning to the study itself: Most TCR clusters belonged to a single donor.

CDR1 KGHDR and CDR2 SFDVKD come from the germline V gene. This CDR3 region has 18 residues. The V gene end was trimmed by 1 base and the J gene end by 3 bases; junction bases not matched to a gene: 12. This clonotype was detected only a few times. TCRdb fed the 5' RACE reads into MiXCR, producing one record per CDR3 protein. The sample contains around 400,000 distinct CDR3 sequences, about 24% of which appear only once. The J gene is TRBJ2-5, the V gene TRBV24-1, with 8 bases that match TRBD2. This clonotype was obtained from an adult woman who had mild COVID-19 (a few samples of this study predate the infection). Cell type and time point are not known. The sample taken for sequencing was PBMCs or a T cell subset sorted from them (not recorded which). In DNA form, the CDR3 reads TGTGCCACCAGTGATTTTAAGGAGAGCGGGAGCTCAAAAGAGACCCAGTACTTC. This encodes CATSDFKESGSSKETQYF.